This T cell receptor (beta chain) was recovered during a study of siplizumab effects on memory and regulatory T cells. This CDR3 region has 12 residues. Trimming at V came to 6 bases and at J to 6 bases, leaving 2 bases not matched to a gene. CDR1 is MNHNS and CDR2 is SASEGT in the germline V gene. Sequencing was performed with immunoSEQ multiplex PCR; in TCRdb, only in-frame clones are kept and a portion is missing. The repertoire holds about 120,000 clones, with 92% as singletons. The clonotype comes from a human donor in good health. Sequencing used CD4+ T cells sorted from blood. The rearrangement joins TRBV6-1 to TRBJ2-3; 8 bases map to TRBD1. The CDR3 is CASRDRADTQYF. DNA for the CDR3: TGTGCCAGCAGGGACAGGGCTGATACGCAGTATTTT.